This is a list of T cell receptor beta chains from one sample in a study. TCRdb reprocessed the 5' RACE reads via MiXCR and lists one record per CDR3 protein. The sample gives 60,000 to 65,000 distinct CDR3 sequences, approximately 29% of which show up once; roughly 2.5% is in the top ten. The sequenced sample was tumor-infiltrating naive CD4+ T cells sorted from the breast tumor. These receptors were collected from a female donor with breast cancer. Each CDR3 is given with its conserved first and last residue. A D gene is named only where the DNA matches it firmly. Clone size, where shown, is once, few, many, or a class for clones that have expanded.

abundance: many; v_gene: TRBV4-3; d_gene: TRBD2; j_gene: TRBJ2-1; CDR3aa: CASSYGLAGASYNEQFF; CDR3nt: TGCGCCAGCAGTTATGGACTAGCGGGGGCCTCCTACAATGAGCAGTTCTTC
abundance: many; v_gene: TRBV6-1; d_gene: .; j_gene: TRBJ2-7; CDR3aa: CASSQGLTTTSYEQYF; CDR3nt: TGTGCCAGCAGTCAGGGCCTTACTACAACCTCCTACGAGCAGTACTTC
abundance: many; v_gene: TRBV7-7; d_gene: .; j_gene: TRBJ2-3; CDR3aa: CASSLPPTFTDTQYF; CDR3nt: TGTGCTAGCAGCCTACCCCCAACCTTCACAGATACGCAGTATTTT
abundance: few; v_gene: TRBV3-1; d_gene: .; j_gene: TRBJ1-3; CDR3aa: CASSQVDSGTIYF; CDR3nt: TGTGCCAGCAGCCAAGTGGACTCGGGCACCATATATTTT
abundance: .; v_gene: TRBV18; d_gene: .; j_gene: TRBJ1-4; CDR3aa: CASFLGTTNEKLFF; CDR3nt: TGTGCCAGCTTCCTAGGGACAACGAATGAAAAACTGTTTTTT
abundance: .; v_gene: TRBV25-1; d_gene: .; j_gene: TRBJ2-2; CDR3aa: CASSEVGAGELFF; CDR3nt: TGTGCCAGCAGTGAAGTCGGCGCCGGGGAGCTGTTTTTT
abundance: few; v_gene: TRBV29-1; d_gene: .; j_gene: TRBJ2-5; CDR3aa: CSVAGRGAGTGETQYF; CDR3nt: TGCAGCGTTGCCGGCAGGGGAGCGGGAACGGGAGAGACCCAGTACTTC
abundance: .; v_gene: TRBV12-3/TRBV12-4; d_gene: TRBD2; j_gene: TRBJ2-7; CDR3aa: CASSSTGGGPYEQYF; CDR3nt: TGTGCCAGCAGTTCAACGGGGGGAGGGCCCTACGAGCAGTACTTC
abundance: .; v_gene: TRBV7-9; d_gene: .; j_gene: TRBJ2-3; CDR3aa: CASSFYRGHTDTQYF; CDR3nt: TGTGCCAGCAGCTTCTACAGAGGGCACACAGATACGCAGTATTTT
abundance: .; v_gene: TRBV5-1; d_gene: .; j_gene: TRBJ2-2; CDR3aa: CASSWNDGYTGELFF; CDR3nt: TGCGCCAGCAGCTGGAACGACGGGTACACCGGGGAGCTGTTTTTT